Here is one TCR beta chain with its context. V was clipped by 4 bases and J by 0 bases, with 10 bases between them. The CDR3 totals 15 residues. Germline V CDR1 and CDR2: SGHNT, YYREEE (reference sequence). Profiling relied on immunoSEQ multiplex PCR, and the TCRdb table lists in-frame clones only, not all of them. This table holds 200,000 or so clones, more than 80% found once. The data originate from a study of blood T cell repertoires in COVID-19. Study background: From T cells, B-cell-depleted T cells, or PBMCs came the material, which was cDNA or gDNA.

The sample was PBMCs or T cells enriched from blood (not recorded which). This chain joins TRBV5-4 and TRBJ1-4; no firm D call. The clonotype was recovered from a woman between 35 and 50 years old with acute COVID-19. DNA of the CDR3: TGTGCCAGCAGCCAGGATAGTACAACTAATGAAAAACTGTTTTTT. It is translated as CASSQDSTTNEKLFF.